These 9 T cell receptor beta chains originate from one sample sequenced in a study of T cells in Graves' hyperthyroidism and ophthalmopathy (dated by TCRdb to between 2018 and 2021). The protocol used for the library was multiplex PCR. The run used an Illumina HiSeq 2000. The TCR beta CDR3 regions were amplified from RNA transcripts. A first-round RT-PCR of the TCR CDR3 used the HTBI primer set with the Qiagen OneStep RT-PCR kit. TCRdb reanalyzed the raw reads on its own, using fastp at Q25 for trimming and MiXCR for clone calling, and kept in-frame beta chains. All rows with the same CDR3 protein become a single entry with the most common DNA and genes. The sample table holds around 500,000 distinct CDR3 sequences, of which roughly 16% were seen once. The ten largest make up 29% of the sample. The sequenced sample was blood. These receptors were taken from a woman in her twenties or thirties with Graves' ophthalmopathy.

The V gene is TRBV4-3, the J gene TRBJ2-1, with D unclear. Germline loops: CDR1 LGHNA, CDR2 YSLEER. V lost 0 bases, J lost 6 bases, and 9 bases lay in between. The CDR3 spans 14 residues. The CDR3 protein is CASSQDNSFNEQFF. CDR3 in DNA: TGCGCCAGCAGCCAAGATAACTCTTTCAATGAGCAGTTCTTC.

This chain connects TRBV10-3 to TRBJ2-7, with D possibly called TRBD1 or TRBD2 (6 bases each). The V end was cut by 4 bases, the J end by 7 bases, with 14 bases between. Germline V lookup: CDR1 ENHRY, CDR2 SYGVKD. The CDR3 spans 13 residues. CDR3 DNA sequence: TGTGCCATCAGTGGGGGACAACGGGAGGAGCAGTACTTC. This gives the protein CAISGGQREEQYF.

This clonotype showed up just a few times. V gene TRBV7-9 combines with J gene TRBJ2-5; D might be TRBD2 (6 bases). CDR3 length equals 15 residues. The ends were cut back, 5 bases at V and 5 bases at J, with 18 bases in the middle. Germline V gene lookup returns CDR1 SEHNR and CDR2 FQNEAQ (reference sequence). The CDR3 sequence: CASSLSGGPAETQYF. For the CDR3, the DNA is TGTGCCAGCAGCCTTAGCGGAGGGCCCGCGGAGACCCAGTACTTC. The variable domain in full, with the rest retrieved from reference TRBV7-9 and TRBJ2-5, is DTGVSQNPRHKITKRGQNVTFRCDPISEHNRLYWYRQTLGQGPEFLTYFQNEAQLEKSRLLSDRFSAERPKGSFSTLEIQRTEQGDSAMYLCASSLSGGPAETQYFGPGTRLLVL.

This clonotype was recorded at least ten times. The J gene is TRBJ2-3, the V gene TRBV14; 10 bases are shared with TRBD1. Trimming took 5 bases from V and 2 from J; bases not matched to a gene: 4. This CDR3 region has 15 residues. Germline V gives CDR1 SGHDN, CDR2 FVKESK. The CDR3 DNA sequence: TGTGCCAGCAGCTTGGGACAGGGGATCACAGATACGCAGTATTTT. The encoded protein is CASSLGQGITDTQYF.

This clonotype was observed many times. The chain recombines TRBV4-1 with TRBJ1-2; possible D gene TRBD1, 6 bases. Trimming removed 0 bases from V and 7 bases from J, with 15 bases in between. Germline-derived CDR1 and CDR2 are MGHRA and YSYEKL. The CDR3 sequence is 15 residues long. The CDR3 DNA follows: TGCGCCAGCAGCCAAGAGTCATCCAGGGGACGTGGCTACACCTTC. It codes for CASSQESSRGRGYTF.

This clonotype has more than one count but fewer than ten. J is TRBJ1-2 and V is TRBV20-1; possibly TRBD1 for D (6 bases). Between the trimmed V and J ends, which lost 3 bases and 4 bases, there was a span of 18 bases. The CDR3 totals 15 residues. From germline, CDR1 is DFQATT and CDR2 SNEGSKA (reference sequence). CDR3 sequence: CSASSKRGAGYGYTF. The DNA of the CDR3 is TGCAGTGCTAGCTCGAAGCGGGGGGCGGGCTATGGCTACACCTTC.

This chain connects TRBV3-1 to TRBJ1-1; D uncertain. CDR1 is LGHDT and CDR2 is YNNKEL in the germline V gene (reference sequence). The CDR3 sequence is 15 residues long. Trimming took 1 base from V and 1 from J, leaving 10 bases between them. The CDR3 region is CASSQAPGPNTEAFF. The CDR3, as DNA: TGTGCCAGCAGCCAAGCTCCGGGTCCGAACACTGAAGCTTTCTTT.

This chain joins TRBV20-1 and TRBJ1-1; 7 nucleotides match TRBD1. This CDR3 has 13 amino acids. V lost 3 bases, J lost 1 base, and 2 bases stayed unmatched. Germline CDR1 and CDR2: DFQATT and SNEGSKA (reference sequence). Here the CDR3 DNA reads TGCAGTGCTAGGGGACAGCAGAACACTGAAGCTTTCTTT. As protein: CSARGQQNTEAFF.

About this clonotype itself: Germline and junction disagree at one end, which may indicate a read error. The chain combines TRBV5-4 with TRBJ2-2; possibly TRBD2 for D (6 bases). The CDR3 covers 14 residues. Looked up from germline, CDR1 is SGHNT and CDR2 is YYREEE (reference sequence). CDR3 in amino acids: CASSLAEGLQELSF. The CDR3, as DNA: TGTGCCAGCAGCTTGGCTGAGGGACTCCAGGAGCTGTCTTTT.